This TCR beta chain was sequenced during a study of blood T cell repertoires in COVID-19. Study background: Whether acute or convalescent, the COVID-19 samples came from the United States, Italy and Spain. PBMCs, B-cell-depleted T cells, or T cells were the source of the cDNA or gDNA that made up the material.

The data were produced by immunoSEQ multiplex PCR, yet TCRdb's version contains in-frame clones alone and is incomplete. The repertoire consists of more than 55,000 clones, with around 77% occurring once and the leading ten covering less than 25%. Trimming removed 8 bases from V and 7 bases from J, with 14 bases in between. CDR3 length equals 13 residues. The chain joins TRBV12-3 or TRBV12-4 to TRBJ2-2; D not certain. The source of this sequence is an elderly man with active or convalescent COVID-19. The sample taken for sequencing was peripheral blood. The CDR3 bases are TGTGCCAGCCTTGTAGTTCATGGCGGGGAGCTGTTTTTT. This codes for CASLVVHGGELFF.